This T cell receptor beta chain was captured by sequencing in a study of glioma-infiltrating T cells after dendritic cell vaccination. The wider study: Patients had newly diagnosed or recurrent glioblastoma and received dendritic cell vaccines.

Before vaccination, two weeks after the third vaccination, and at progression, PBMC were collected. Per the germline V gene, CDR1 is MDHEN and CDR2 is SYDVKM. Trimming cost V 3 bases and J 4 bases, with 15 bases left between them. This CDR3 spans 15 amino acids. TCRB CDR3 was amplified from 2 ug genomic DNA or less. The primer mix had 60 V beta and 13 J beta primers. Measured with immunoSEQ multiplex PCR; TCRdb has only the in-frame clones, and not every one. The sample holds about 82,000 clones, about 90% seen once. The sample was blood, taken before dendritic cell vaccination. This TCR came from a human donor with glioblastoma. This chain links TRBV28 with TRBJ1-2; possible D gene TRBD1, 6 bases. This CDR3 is CASSFPLQGFYGYTF. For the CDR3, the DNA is TGTGCCAGCAGTTTCCCCCTACAGGGATTCTATGGCTACACCTTC.